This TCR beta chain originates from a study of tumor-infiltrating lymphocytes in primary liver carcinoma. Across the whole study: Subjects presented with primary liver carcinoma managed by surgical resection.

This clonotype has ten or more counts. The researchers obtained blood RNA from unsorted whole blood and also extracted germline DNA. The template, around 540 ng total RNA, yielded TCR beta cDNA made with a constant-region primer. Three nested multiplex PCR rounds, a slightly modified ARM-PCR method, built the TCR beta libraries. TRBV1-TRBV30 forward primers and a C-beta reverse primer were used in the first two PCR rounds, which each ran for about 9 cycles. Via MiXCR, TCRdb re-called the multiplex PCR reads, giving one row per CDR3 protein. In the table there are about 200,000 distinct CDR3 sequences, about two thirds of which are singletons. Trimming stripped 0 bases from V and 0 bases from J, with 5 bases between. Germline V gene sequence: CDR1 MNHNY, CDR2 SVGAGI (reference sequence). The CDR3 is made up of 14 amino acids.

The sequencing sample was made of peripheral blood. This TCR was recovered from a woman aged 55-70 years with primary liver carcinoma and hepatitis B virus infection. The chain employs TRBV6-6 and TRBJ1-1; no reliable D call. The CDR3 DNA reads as TGTGCCAGCAGTTACTCGCGGATGAACACTGAAGCTTTCTTT. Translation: CASSYSRMNTEAFF.